Here is one T cell receptor beta chain with its context. This sample was included in a study of CD8 T cells in Susac syndrome. The CDR3 contains 15 residues. The germline gives CDR1 SEHNR, CDR2 FQNEAQ (reference sequence). The V and J ends lost 2 bases and 3 bases, in that order; junction bases with no gene match: 6. A quantity of about 0.45 to 1 ug RNA underwent reverse transcription using random hexamers. TCRdb redid the calling of the immunoSEQ multiplex PCR reads with MiXCR, one entry per CDR3 protein. In the table there are fewer than 65,000 distinct CDR3 sequences, approximately 92% of which are singletons.

The source of this sequence is a human donor in good health. The chain uses TRBV7-9 and TRBJ2-5, with 7 bases aligning to TRBD1. Sample: CD8+ T cells from PBMCs. CDR3 in amino acids: CASSLNRGEEETQYF. CDR3 DNA: TGTGCCAGCAGCTTAAACAGGGGAGAGGAAGAGACCCAGTACTTC.